This T cell receptor (beta chain) is from a study of post-analysis software for immune sequencing data. General observations from the study: Compared with controls, patients had more of roughly five TRBV segments, including TRBV5-6, TRBV5-1 and TRBV20-1. Normalized Chao1 diversity was significantly lower in multiple sclerosis patients than in controls.

Concerning this clonotype: Its specificity is unknown.

Germline values: CDR1 MNHEY, CDR2 SMNVEV (reference sequence). There are 18 residues in the CDR3. The J segment lost 4 bases and the V segment lost 7 bases, leaving 14 bases of the junction unmatched. Unique molecular identifiers were carried by the TCR beta cDNA libraries. TCRdb used MiXCR to reprocess the PCR reads, holding one entry per CDR3 protein. The repertoire holds 450,000 to 700,000 distinct CDR3 sequences, with about 40% as singletons. The sample was blood. The chain is built from TRBV27 and TRBJ2-3; 13 bases are a match to TRBD2. The sequence was collected from a girl aged 10 to 17 with multiple sclerosis. The CDR3 bases are TGTGCCAGCACTCCCTTTTGGACTAGCGGGAGTAGGGCAGATACGCAGTATTTT. Protein: CASTPFWTSGSRADTQYF.